The entry below gives a single TCR beta chain sequence along with its context. Which antigen it targets is not known. No much larger clone exists at a distance of one base, and base qualities are not known. The CDR3 has 16 amino acids, counting the end cysteine and phenylalanine. Only the CDR3 portion is preserved as DNA: 48 bases, with reading frame beginning at the first base. CDR1 and CDR2 (MGHRA, YSYEKL) derive from the germline V gene. The V end gives up 1 base and the J end 7 bases, leaving 5 bases in the junction not matched to a gene. The collaborating institutions used their own protocols to collect whole blood in K2EDTA tubes. Collaborator samples were shipped for TCRbeta analysis as frozen whole blood, isolated PBMCs, or DNA extracted from either sample type. TCRbeta CDR3 regions were amplified from genomic DNA by means of the immunoSEQ Assay, a bias-controlled multiplex PCR. Per the source publication's procedure: Within the assay, amplification of reference gene primers was used to estimate how many nucleated cells each sample contained. To quantify the absolute abundance of each unique TCRbeta CDR3 rearrangement, sequence reads were collapsed and filtered. For each sample, productive Simpson clonality was calculated as the square root of Simpson's diversity index across productive rearrangements. As stored in TCRdb, this immuneACCESS dataset retains in-frame rearrangements with V and J assigned. A fraction of the clones does not appear; measured against another copy, unresolved V genes explain less than half of the discrepancy, and the remainder lacks a known reason. V and J calls and clone size are as listed in that table; D and trimming were resolved from the DNA. This sample is represented by roughly 200,000 clones; 85% of them were singletons. The ten largest clones take up under 9.5% of the sample.

This sample is drawn from a study of blood T cell repertoires in COVID-19 (dated by TCRdb to between 2020 and 2021). Background for the entire study: Collaborator samples came from the United States, Italy and Spain and covered acute and convalescent phases of COVID-19. The sample metadata nearly always contained a de-identified subject ID, COVID-19 status, age in years and sex. The repertoires were released in a freely available public database meant as a resource for research on the immune response to SARS-CoV-2. Subjects who had been exposed to COVID-19, were actively infected with it, or had recovered from it provided the deeply sampled blood TCRbeta repertoires that made up the dataset. Where available, HLA class I and class II types were taken from metadata supplied by the sample provider and were not determined by assay-based typing. The material from the prospective study consisted of cDNA or gDNA derived from T cells, B-cell-depleted T cells, or PBMCs. Samples were obtained from the ongoing ImmuneRACE study (first 160 participants) and from some 1,200 subjects provided by 6 global collaborators.

Summary of the overall study and its limitations: How much clinical and demographic metadata was included differed by source and by participant, and the metadata was provided uncurated.

The rearrangement combines TRBV4-1 with TRBJ2-2; 11 central bases correspond to TRBD2. This TCR was recovered from a woman aged 60 to 75 with acute or convalescent COVID-19. The sequencing sample was made of peripheral blood. The base sequence is TGCGCCAGCAGCCAAGTTAGCGGGAGGGCCGGCGGGGAGCTGTTTTTT. It translates to CASSQVSGRAGGELFF.